The T cell receptor beta chain described here comes from a study of T cell responses to AZD1222 COVID-19 vaccine. Whole-study results and caveats: With two AZD1222 doses given, Spike-specific TCR breadth and depth both rose. AZD1222 recipients seropositive at baseline numbered only five to seven.

Clones were read by immunoSEQ multiplex PCR, and TCRdb kept only the in-frame ones, dropping some. The data show around 150,000 clones, with approximately 88% seen just once and about 3.4% held by the top ten. In regard to this clone: The target antigen is unknown.

Germline V gene data show CDR1 as MDHEN and CDR2 as SYDVKM. V shed 3 bases, J shed 0 bases, and the junction held 6 bases outside the gene matches. The CDR3 has 16 residues. The sample consisted of peripheral blood, taken on day 0 of MenACWY control vaccination. This clonotype originated in an adult in good health. V and J are TRBV28 and TRBJ1-2; 8 bases are a match to TRBD1. The CDR3 DNA reads as TGTGCCAGCAGTTTGACAGGGGTGATATCTAACTATGGCTACACCTTC. This codes for CASSLTGVISNYGYTF.